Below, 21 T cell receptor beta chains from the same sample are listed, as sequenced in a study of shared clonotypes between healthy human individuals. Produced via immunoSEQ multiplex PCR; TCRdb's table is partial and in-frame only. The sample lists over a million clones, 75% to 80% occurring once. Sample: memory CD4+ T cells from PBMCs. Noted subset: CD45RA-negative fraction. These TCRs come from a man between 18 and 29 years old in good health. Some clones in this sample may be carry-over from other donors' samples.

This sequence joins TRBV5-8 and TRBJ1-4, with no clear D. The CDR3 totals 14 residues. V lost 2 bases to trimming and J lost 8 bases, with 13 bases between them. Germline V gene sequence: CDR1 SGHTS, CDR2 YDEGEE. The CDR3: CASSFRQLGEKLFF. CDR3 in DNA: TGTGCCAGCAGCTTTCGGCAGTTGGGGGAAAAACTGTTTTTT.

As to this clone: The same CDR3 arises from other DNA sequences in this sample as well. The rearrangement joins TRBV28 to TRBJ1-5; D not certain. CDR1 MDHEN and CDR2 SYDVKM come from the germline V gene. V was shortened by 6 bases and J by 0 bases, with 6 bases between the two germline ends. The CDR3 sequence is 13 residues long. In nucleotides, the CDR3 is TGTGCCAGCAGACTAGATAGCAATCAGCCCCAGCATTTT. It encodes CASRLDSNQPQHF.

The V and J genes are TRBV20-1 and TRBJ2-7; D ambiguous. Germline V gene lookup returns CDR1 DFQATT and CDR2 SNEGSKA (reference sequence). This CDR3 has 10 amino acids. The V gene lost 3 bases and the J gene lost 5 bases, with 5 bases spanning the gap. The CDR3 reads CSASVNEQYF. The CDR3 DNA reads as TGCAGTGCTAGTGTTAACGAGCAGTACTTC.

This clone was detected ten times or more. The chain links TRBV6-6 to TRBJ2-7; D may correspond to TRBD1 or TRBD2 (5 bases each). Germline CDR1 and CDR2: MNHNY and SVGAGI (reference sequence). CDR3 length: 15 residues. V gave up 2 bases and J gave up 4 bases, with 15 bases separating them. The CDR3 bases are TGTGCCAGCAGTTACCCGGAGTGGGGGATTTACGAGCAGTACTTC. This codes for CASSYPEWGIYEQYF.

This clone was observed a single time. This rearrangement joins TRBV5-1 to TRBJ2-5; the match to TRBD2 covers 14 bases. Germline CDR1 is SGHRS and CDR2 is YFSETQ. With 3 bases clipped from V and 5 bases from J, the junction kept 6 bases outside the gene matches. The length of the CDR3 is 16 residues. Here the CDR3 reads CASSSTGTSGSETQYF. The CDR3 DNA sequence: TGCGCCAGCAGCTCCACCGGGACTAGCGGGAGTGAGACCCAGTACTTC.

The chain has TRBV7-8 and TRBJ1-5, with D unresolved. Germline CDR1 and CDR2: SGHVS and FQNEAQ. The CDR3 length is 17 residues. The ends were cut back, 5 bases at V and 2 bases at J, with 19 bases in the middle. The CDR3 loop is CASSPHHDVRGNQPQHF. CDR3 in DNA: TGTGCCAGCAGCCCCCACCACGATGTCCGAGGCAATCAGCCCCAGCATTTT. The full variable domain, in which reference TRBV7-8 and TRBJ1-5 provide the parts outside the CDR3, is GAGVSQSPRYKVAKRGQDVALRCDPISGHVSLFWYQQALGQGPEFLTYFQNEAQLDKSGLPSDRFFAERPEGSVSTLKIQRTQQEDSAVYLCASSPHHDVRGNQPQHFGDGTRLSIL.

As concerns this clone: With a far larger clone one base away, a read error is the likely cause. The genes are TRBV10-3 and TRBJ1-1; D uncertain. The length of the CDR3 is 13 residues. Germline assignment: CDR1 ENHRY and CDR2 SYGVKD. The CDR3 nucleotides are TGTGGCATCGGACCAGGTCTGAACACTGAAGCTTTCTTT. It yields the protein CGIGPGLNTEAFF.

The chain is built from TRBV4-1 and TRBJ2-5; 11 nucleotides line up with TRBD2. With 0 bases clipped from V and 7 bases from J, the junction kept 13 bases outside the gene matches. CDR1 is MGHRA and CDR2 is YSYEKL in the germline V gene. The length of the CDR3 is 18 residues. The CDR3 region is CASSQEGATSGNGRTQYF. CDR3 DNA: TGCGCCAGCAGCCAAGAAGGGGCGACTAGCGGGAACGGTCGGACCCAGTACTTC.

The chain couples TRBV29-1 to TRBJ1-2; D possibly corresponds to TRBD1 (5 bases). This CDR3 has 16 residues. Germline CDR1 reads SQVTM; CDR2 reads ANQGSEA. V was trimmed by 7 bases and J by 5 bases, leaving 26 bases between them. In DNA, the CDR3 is TGCAGCGGGGGCCCGGGGCCAGGCCCTAGGGGTTATGGCTACACCTTC. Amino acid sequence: CSGGPGPGPRGYGYTF.

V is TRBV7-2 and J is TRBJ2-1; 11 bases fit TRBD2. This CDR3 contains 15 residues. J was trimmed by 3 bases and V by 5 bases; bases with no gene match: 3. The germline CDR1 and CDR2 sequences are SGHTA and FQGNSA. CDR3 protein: CASSRLAGIYNEQFF. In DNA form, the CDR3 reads TGTGCCAGCAGCCGACTAGCGGGAATCTACAATGAGCAGTTCTTC.

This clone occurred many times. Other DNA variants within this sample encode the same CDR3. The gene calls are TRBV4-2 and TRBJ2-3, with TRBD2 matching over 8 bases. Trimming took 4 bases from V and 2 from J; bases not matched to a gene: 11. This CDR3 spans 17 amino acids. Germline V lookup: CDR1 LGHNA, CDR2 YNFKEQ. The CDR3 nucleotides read TGTGCCAGCAGCCGGTACTTCGGGAGGGAAGACACAGATACGCAGTATTTT. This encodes CASSRYFGREDTDTQYF.

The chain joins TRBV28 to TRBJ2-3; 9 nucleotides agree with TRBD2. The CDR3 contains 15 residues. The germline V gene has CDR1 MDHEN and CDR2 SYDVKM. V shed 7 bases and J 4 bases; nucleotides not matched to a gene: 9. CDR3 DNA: TGTGCCAGCACAAGGCGGGAGGGCCGCCCAGATACGCAGTATTTT. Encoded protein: CASTRREGRPDTQYF.

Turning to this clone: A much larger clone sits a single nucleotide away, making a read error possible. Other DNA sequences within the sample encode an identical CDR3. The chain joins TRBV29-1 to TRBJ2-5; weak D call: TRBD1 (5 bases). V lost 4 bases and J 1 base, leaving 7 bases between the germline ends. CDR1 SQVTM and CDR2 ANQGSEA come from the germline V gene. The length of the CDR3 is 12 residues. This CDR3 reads CSVGRAQETQYF. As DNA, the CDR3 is TGCAGCGTTGGCAGGGCCCAAGAGACCCAGTACTTC.

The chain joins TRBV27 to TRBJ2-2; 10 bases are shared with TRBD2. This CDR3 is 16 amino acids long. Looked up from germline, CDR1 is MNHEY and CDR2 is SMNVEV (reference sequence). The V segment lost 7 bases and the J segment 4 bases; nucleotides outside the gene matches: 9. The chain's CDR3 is CASTLRSGRATGELFF. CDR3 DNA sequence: TGTGCCAGCACCCTAAGGAGCGGGAGGGCCACCGGGGAGCTGTTTTTT.

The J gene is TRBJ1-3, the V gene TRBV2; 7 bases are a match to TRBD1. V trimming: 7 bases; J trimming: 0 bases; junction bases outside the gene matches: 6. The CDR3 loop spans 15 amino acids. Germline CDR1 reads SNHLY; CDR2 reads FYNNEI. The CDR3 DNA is TGTGCCAGCAAAGACAGGGCCTTCTCTGGAAACACCATATATTTT. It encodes CASKDRAFSGNTIYF.

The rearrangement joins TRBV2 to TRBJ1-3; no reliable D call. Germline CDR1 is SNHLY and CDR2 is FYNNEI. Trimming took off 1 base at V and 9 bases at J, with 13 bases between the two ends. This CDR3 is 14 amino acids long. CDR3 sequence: CASSEVSGKLTIYF. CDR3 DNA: TGTGCCAGCAGTGAAGTATCTGGGAAGCTCACCATATATTTT.

CDR3 in amino acids: CAISMGTRLEEQFF. In DNA form, the CDR3 reads TGTGCCATCAGTATGGGGACCCGCCTCGAGGAGCAGTTCTTC. The chain combines TRBV10-3 with TRBJ2-1, with D perhaps matching TRBD1 or TRBD2 (5 bases each). CDR3 size: 14 residues. Looked up from germline, CDR1 is ENHRY and CDR2 is SYGVKD. Trimming pared 5 bases from V and 10 bases from J, leaving 18 bases between.

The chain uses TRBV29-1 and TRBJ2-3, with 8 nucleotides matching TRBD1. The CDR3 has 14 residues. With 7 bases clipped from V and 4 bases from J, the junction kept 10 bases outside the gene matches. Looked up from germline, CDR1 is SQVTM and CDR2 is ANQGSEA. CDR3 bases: TGCAGCGCCGTCCCGGGACAGGTTCCAGATACGCAGTATTTT. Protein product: CSAVPGQVPDTQYF.

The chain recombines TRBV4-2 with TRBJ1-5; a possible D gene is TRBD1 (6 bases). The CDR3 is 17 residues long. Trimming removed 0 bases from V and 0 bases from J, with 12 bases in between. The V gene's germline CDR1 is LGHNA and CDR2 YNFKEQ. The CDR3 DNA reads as TGTGCCAGCAGCCAAGAACTTACAGGGTCTAGCAATCAGCCCCAGCATTTT. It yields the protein CASSQELTGSSNQPQHF.

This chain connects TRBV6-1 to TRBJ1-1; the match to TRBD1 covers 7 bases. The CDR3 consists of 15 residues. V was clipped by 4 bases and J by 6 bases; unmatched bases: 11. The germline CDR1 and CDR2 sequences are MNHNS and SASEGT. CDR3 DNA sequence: TGTGCCAGCAGTGCCGTACAGGGGTTAGGGGCTGAAGCTTTCTTT. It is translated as CASSAVQGLGAEAFF.

As DNA, the CDR3 is TGTGCCAGCAGGGTCGGATACGAGACCCAGTACTTC. Residues: CASRVGYETQYF. V is TRBV11-1 and J is TRBJ2-5; no definite D call. Per the germline V gene, CDR1 is SGHAT and CDR2 is FQDESV (reference sequence). CDR3 length equals 12 residues. The V and J ends lost 6 bases and 5 bases respectively, with 10 bases between them. The complete variable domain, with remaining parts taken from reference TRBV11-1 and TRBJ2-5, reads EAEVAQSPRYKITEKSQAVAFWCDPISGHATLYWYRQILGQGPELLVQFQDESVVDDSQLPKDRFSAERLKGVDSTLKIQPAELGDSAMYLCASRVGYETQYFGPGTRLLVL.